Below are 27 T cell receptor beta chains sequenced from a single sample in a study of blood T cell repertoires in COVID-19. Sequenced by immunoSEQ multiplex PCR; TCRdb stores in-frame clones only, minus some. The sample shows some 180,000 clones, 85% of them seen only once. Sequencing input: peripheral blood. These TCRs come from a woman in her sixties with acute or convalescent COVID-19.

The chain uses TRBV7-9 and TRBJ1-2, with D uncertain. The V and J ends lost 8 bases and 1 base respectively, with 11 bases between them. The length of the CDR3 is 13 residues. Germline CDR1 and CDR2: SEHNR and FQNEAQ (reference sequence). CDR3: CASGSASNYGYTF. In DNA, the CDR3 is TGTGCCAGCGGGTCGGCTAGTAACTATGGCTACACCTTC.

The chain links TRBV20-1 to TRBJ2-3; 10 bases fit TRBD2. CDR3 length: 16 amino acids. The germline CDR1 and CDR2 sequences are DFQATT and SNEGSKA (reference sequence). The V gene end was trimmed by 3 bases and the J gene end by 4 bases; junction bases not matched to a gene: 10. CDR3 amino acids: CSASSPLAGVPDTQYF. The CDR3 nucleotides read TGCAGTGCTAGTAGCCCCCTAGCGGGAGTCCCAGATACGCAGTATTTT.

This chain uses TRBV12-3 or TRBV12-4 with TRBJ1-3; perhaps TRBD1 as D (5 bases). Trimming took 3 bases from V and 5 from J, leaving 8 bases between them. The CDR3 is 13 amino acids. The CDR3 reads CASSFGGRNTIYF. The CDR3 nucleotides read TGTGCCAGCAGTTTCGGGGGGAGAAACACCATATATTTT.

The chain carries TRBV19 and TRBJ2-3, with TRBD1 as a possible D gene (6 bases). This CDR3 is built from 14 residues. Germline V CDR1 and CDR2: LNHDA, SQIVND (reference sequence). Trimming removed 3 bases at V and 7 bases at J, with 14 bases between. CDR3 protein: CASSMGTNLNTQYF. The DNA for the CDR3 is TGTGCCAGTAGTATGGGGACAAATCTGAATACGCAGTATTTT.

The V and J genes are TRBV6-5 and TRBJ2-1; 7 bases agree with TRBD1. CDR3 length equals 14 residues. Germline assignment: CDR1 MNHEY and CDR2 SVGAGI. With V trimmed by 5 bases and J by 3 bases, 4 bases remained unmatched. As DNA, the CDR3 is TGTGCCAGCAGTCTCGGGACAGTCTACAATGAGCAGTTCTTC. Amino acid sequence: CASSLGTVYNEQFF.

The rearrangement links TRBV15 to TRBJ2-2, with D unclear. The germline gives CDR1 LNHNV, CDR2 YYDKDF (reference sequence). V lost 0 bases and J lost 8, with 13 bases in between. CDR3 size: 15 residues. The CDR3 is CATSREAKASGELFF. CDR3 coding DNA: TGTGCCACCAGCAGAGAGGCAAAGGCTAGTGGGGAGCTGTTTTTT.

This clone was recorded only once. The same CDR3 also results from other DNA sequences found in this sample. The V and J genes are TRBV6-5 and TRBJ2-2; D uncertain. Between the trimmed V and J ends, which lost 4 bases and 4 bases, there was a span of 4 bases. The germline CDR1 and CDR2 sequences are MNHEY and SVGAGI. The CDR3 is made up of 12 amino acids. The CDR3 DNA is TGTGCCAGCAGTTTGAGCACCGGGGAGCTGTTTTTT. Protein product: CASSLSTGELFF.

The chain is built from TRBV7-9 and TRBJ1-1; 8 bases fit TRBD1. CDR1 is SEHNR, CDR2 FQNEAQ, per germline (reference sequence). CDR3 length equals 13 residues. Germline trimming cut 4 bases from V and 5 bases from J; bases unmatched to any gene: 3. CDR3 sequence: CASSSTGVTEAFF. The CDR3 nucleotides are TGTGCCAGCAGCTCGACAGGGGTGACTGAAGCTTTCTTT.

This clone was observed a single time. The chain employs TRBV28 and TRBJ2-1; D remains unclear. The CDR3 consists of 16 residues. V lost 5 bases to trimming and J lost 3 bases, with 17 bases between them. Germline CDR1 reads MDHEN; CDR2 reads SYDVKM. The CDR3 nucleotides read TGTGCCAGCAGTCTCTCGGTGTTAATTCACTACAATGAGCAGTTCTTC. This translates into CASSLSVLIHYNEQFF.

V and J are TRBV18 and TRBJ2-7, with 11 bases identical to TRBD1. Germline trimming cut 6 bases from V and 4 bases from J; bases unmatched to any gene: 5. Germline values: CDR1 KGHSH, CDR2 LQKENI. The CDR3 consists of 14 residues. The CDR3 DNA reads as TGTGCCAGCTCGCTGGGACAGGGGGAGTACGAGCAGTACGTC. Translation gives CASSLGQGEYEQYV.

The CDR3 here is CATLPTLSRLAEAHNEQFF. The CDR3 DNA sequence: TGTGCCACTCTCCCGACTCTTTCCCGACTAGCGGAGGCGCACAATGAGCAGTTCTTC. The chain links TRBV19 to TRBJ2-1; 9 nucleotides agree with TRBD2. Germline V gene data show CDR1 as LNHDA and CDR2 as SQIVND (reference sequence). This CDR3 spans 19 amino acids. J was trimmed by 5 bases and V by 10 bases; bases with no gene match: 24.

The gene calls are TRBV19 and TRBJ1-2; no reliable D call. CDR1 and CDR2 (germline): LNHDA, SQIVND (reference sequence). Between the trimmed V and J ends, which lost 4 bases and 5 bases, there was a span of 5 bases. The CDR3 length is 11 residues. The CDR3 nucleotides are TGTGCCAGTAGTACAGGTTATGGCTACACCTTC. Residues: CASSTGYGYTF.

This clone was found once. This chain uses TRBV5-4 with TRBJ2-5; 9 bases agree with TRBD2. The CDR3 runs 17 residues. The germline CDR1 and CDR2 sequences are SGHNT and YYREEE (reference sequence). The V gene end was trimmed by 2 bases and the J gene end by 4 bases; junction bases not matched to a gene: 12. CDR3 in amino acids: CASSLGGWREGPETQYF. The CDR3 bases are TGTGCCAGCAGCTTAGGGGGATGGCGGGAGGGCCCAGAGACCCAGTACTTC.

The chain employs TRBV4-1 and TRBJ2-7; 8 nucleotides line up with TRBD2. There are 15 residues in the CDR3. Germline V lookup: CDR1 MGHRA, CDR2 YSYEKL. Trimming took 0 bases from V and 3 from J; bases not matched to a gene: 4. CDR3 amino acids: CASSQELSGIYEQYF. As DNA, the CDR3 is TGCGCCAGCAGCCAAGAGCTTAGCGGGATCTACGAGCAGTACTTC.

The CDR3 here is CAWRNLGTVQETQYF. The CDR3 DNA sequence: TGTGCCTGGAGAAATTTAGGGACAGTTCAAGAGACCCAGTACTTC. The chain combines TRBV30 with TRBJ2-5, with 7 bases identical to TRBD1. The germline CDR1 and CDR2 sequences are GTSNPN and SVGIG (reference sequence). V lost 3 bases and J lost 2; bases outside the gene matches: 9. The CDR3 is 15 amino acids. Together with reference TRBV30 and TRBJ2-5, the CDR3 gives the full variable domain: SQTIHQWPATLVQPVGSPLSLECTVEGTSNPNLYWYRQAAGRGLQLLFYSVGIGQISSEVPQNLSASRPQDRQFILSSKKLLLSDSGFYLCAWRNLGTVQETQYFGPGTRLLVL.

This chain joins TRBV7-9 and TRBJ1-1, with 7 bases that match TRBD1. The germline gives CDR1 SEHNR, CDR2 FQNEAQ (reference sequence). The CDR3 length is 14 residues. V gave up 5 bases and J gave up 2 bases; unmatched junction bases: 5. Written as DNA, the CDR3 is TGTGCCAGCAGCCCCAGGGGGGTAAACACTGAAGCTTTCTTT. Its translation: CASSPRGVNTEAFF.

The chain carries TRBV6-1 and TRBJ2-5; 7 bases align to TRBD1. CDR1 and CDR2 from the germline V gene are MNHNS and SASEGT. The CDR3 contains 15 residues. V was pared by 7 bases and J by 5 bases, with 13 bases of the junction left unmatched. The CDR3, as DNA: TGTGCCAGCACCCCGGGGACAGCTCTTAGGGAGACCCAGTACTTC. It translates to CASTPGTALRETQYF.

The CDR3 nucleotides read TGTGCCAGCAGTTTATCAGCGTTTCCCTACAATGAGCAGTTCTTC. It yields the protein CASSLSAFPYNEQFF. The gene calls are TRBV27 and TRBJ2-1; no clear D. The V end lost 0 bases, the J end lost 2 bases, and 8 bases lay between the germline ends. CDR3 length: 15 residues. Germline CDR1 reads MNHEY; CDR2 reads SMNVEV (reference sequence).

The V gene is TRBV2, the J gene TRBJ1-6; D might be TRBD1 (6 bases). V lost 6 bases and J 12 bases, leaving 18 bases between the germline ends. The CDR3 contains 14 residues. Germline V gives CDR1 SNHLY, CDR2 FYNNEI. In nucleotides, the CDR3 is TGTGCCAGCAGCGGTCTACAGGGCGAGGTACCCCTCCACTTT. It is translated as CASSGLQGEVPLHF.

The genes are TRBV7-8 and TRBJ1-5; 7 nucleotides align to TRBD1. Germline V lookup: CDR1 SGHVS, CDR2 FQNEAQ. The CDR3 covers 17 residues. V lost 4 bases, J lost 5 bases, and 14 bases stayed unmatched. Here the CDR3 reads CASSSPQKDRHYQPQHF. CDR3 sequence (DNA): TGTGCCAGCAGCTCGCCCCAAAAGGACAGGCATTATCAGCCCCAGCATTTT.

This chain uses TRBV30 with TRBJ2-1; TRBD2 matches 12 bases. The CDR3 sequence is 16 residues long. CDR1 and CDR2 from the germline V gene are GTSNPN and SVGIG (reference sequence). J was trimmed by 9 bases and V by 5 bases; bases with no gene match: 14. Here the CDR3 DNA reads TGTGCCTGGTCACCTATCGGACTAGCGGGAAGTGGTGAGCAGTTCTTC. Translated: CAWSPIGLAGSGEQFF.

This clone was counted once. The genes are TRBV29-1 and TRBJ1-1; 7 bases align to TRBD1. The CDR3 loop spans 14 amino acids. Germline-derived CDR1 and CDR2 are SQVTM and ANQGSEA. The ends lost 8 bases at V and 3 bases at J; junction bases unmatched: 12. CDR3 in amino acids: CSSETGYRDTEAFF. The CDR3 nucleotides read TGCAGCTCTGAGACAGGGTATCGGGACACTGAAGCTTTCTTT. Full variable domain (outside the CDR3, taken from reference TRBV29-1 and TRBJ1-1): SAVISQKPSRDICQRGTSLTIQCQVDSQVTMMFWYRQQPGQSLTLIATANQGSEATYESGFVIDKFPISRPNLTFSTLTVSNMSPEDSSIYLCSSETGYRDTEAFFGQGTRLTVV.

The rearrangement uses TRBV23-1 and TRBJ1-2, with D hard to call. TRBV23-1 qualifies as an ORF whose function is uncertain. V lost 4 bases and J 3 bases, leaving 12 bases between the germline ends. CDR3 size: 14 residues. CDR3 nucleotide sequence: TGCGCCAGCAGTCTAAGAGAGGATGACTATGGCTACACCTTC. Amino acids: CASSLREDDYGYTF.

This chain joins TRBV6-1 and TRBJ2-5; 8 bases agree with TRBD1. V lost 0 bases, J lost 2 bases, and 8 bases stayed unmatched. Looked up from germline, CDR1 is MNHNS and CDR2 is SASEGT. This CDR3 comprises 17 residues. The CDR3: CASSEAHRTGFQETQYF. The CDR3 nucleotides are TGTGCCAGCAGTGAAGCGCATCGGACAGGGTTTCAAGAGACCCAGTACTTC.

The V and J genes are TRBV28 and TRBJ1-4, with TRBD1 matching over 7 bases. This CDR3 spans 12 amino acids. The junction had 0 bases not matched to a gene; V was cut back by 4 bases and J by 7 bases. Germline values: CDR1 MDHEN, CDR2 SYDVKM. In DNA form, the CDR3 reads TGTGCCAGCAGTTCAGGGGGTGAAAAACTGTTTTTT. Amino acids: CASSSGGEKLFF. The full variable domain, completed using reference TRBV28 and TRBJ1-4, is DVKVTQSSRYLVKRTGEKVFLECVQDMDHENMFWYRQDPGLGLRLIYFSYDVKMKEKGDIPEGYSVSREKKERFSLILESASTNQTSMYLCASSSGGEKLFFGSGTQLSVL.

The CDR3 DNA is TGTGCCAGCAGTTCGACAGGGGCCTGGGCCCAGCATTTT. Translation gives CASSSTGAWAQHF. The J gene is TRBJ1-5, the V gene TRBV28; TRBD1 agrees at 8 bases. Trimming removed 4 bases from V and 11 bases from J; junction bases left unmatched: 7. Germline CDR1 is MDHEN and CDR2 is SYDVKM. CDR3 length: 13 amino acids.

The chain is built from TRBV7-2 and TRBJ1-3; 7 nucleotides match TRBD1. From germline, CDR1 is SGHTA and CDR2 FQGNSA. The CDR3 contains 15 residues. With V trimmed by 3 bases and J by 2 bases, 4 bases remained unmatched. The chain's CDR3 is CASSFTGVAGNTIYF. DNA for the CDR3: TGTGCCAGCAGCTTTACAGGGGTCGCTGGAAACACCATATATTTT.